The rows below give T cell receptor beta chains drawn from one sample of a study of blood T cells in healthy people across ages. TCRdb reanalysed the 5' RACE reads using MiXCR and keeps one entry per CDR3 protein. The sample yields hundreds of thousands of distinct CDR3 sequences, around 38% seen once. What was sequenced was blood. The receptors here all came from a man aged 80 or over in good health. Each CDR3 is given with its conserved first and last residue. D genes are given only for firm matches. The listing skips clone size in some rows; elsewhere it reads once, few, many or a size class.

J gene | V gene | D gene | clone size | CDR3 DNA | CDR3 protein
TRBJ2-3 | TRBV6-1 | TRBD2 | . | TGTGCCAGCAGTGAACGTACTAGCGGAGATACGCAGTATTTT | CASSERTSGDTQYF
TRBJ2-4 | TRBV20-1 | . | . | TGCAGTGCAACCAGGGTACAAGTGGCGGGACTAGCCAAAAACATTCAGTACTTC | CSATRVQVAGLAKNIQYF
TRBJ2-5 | TRBV29-1 | . | . | TGCAGCGTTGTGATGAGACATGGAGAGACCCAGTACTTC | CSVVMRHGETQYF
TRBJ1-2 | TRBV6-2/TRBV6-3 | TRBD1 | few | TGTGCCAGCAGTGGGACAGGGGGGAACTATGGCTACACCTTC | CASSGTGGNYGYTF
TRBJ2-1 | TRBV29-1 | . | . | TGCAGCGTTGAATCCTTTTACAATGAGCAGTTCTTC | CSVESFYNEQFF
TRBJ2-5 | TRBV14 | TRBD2 | . | TGTGCCAGCAGCCGCGGGAGCGTGGAGACCCAGTACTTC | CASSRGSVETQYF
TRBJ2-1 | TRBV7-2 | TRBD1 | many | TGTGCCAGCAGCCTCCGGACAGGGAACAATGAGCAGTTCTTC | CASSLRTGNNEQFF
TRBJ2-1 | TRBV7-2 | TRBD2 | few | TGTGCCAGCAGCCTTAGGGGACTAGCGGGTATTTACAATGAGCAGTTCTTC | CASSLRGLAGIYNEQFF
TRBJ1-2 | TRBV27 | . | . | TGTGCCAGCAGTCCAGCCGGGTCAAAAAACTATGGCTACACCTTC | CASSPAGSKNYGYTF
TRBJ2-1 | TRBV29-1 | TRBD1 | few | TGCAGCGGGGGACAGACCGATAATGAGCAGTTCTTC | CSGGQTDNEQFF
TRBJ1-4 | TRBV12-3/TRBV12-4 | TRBD1 | . | TGTGCCAGCAGTACAACCGGGGGACAGGAAAAACTGTTTTTT | CASSTTGGQEKLFF
TRBJ2-3 | TRBV18 | . | . | TGTGCCAGCTCACGGATTGGCACAGATACGCAGTATTTT | CASSRIGTDTQYF
TRBJ2-5 | TRBV14 | TRBD1 | once | TGTGCCAGCAGCCAGAGGACAGGGGGCAAAGAGACCCAGTACTTC | CASSQRTGGKETQYF
TRBJ1-2 | TRBV6-2/TRBV6-3 | . | . | TGTGCCAGCACCAAACGGGACGTGGGGTTTTATGGCTACACCTTC | CASTKRDVGFYGYTF
TRBJ2-6 | TRBV4-3 | . | few | TGCGCCAGCAGCCAAGAATCGGGGGCTGGGGCCAACGTCCTGACTTTC | CASSQESGAGANVLTF
TRBJ2-2 | TRBV10-1 | TRBD1 | . | TGCGCCAGCAGGCAGGACAGGGGGGACACCGGGGAGCTGTTTTTT | CASRQDRGDTGELFF
TRBJ2-1 | TRBV6-5 | TRBD2 | once | TGTGCCAGCAGTTACGCTAGCGGGGACCGGGGGGAGCAGTTCTTC | CASSYASGDRGEQFF
TRBJ2-7 | TRBV7-6 | . | . | TGTGCCAGCAGCTTAGCCTTCTCCGAGCAGTACTTC | CASSLAFSEQYF
TRBJ2-5 | TRBV4-2 | . | few | TGTGCCAGCAGCCAAGGGGGGGCTGCGAAAGAGACCCAGTACTTC | CASSQGGAAKETQYF
TRBJ2-2 | TRBV6-5 | TRBD1 | . | TGTGCCAGCAGAGCCGGGACAGGGGTTACCGGGGAGCTGTTTTTT | CASRAGTGVTGELFF
TRBJ1-1 | TRBV7-2 | TRBD1 | once | TGTGCCAGCAGCTCGCGGTCGGGACAGGAACATGAAGTTTTCTTT | CASSSRSGQEHEVFF
TRBJ2-3 | TRBV11-2 | TRBD2 | . | TGTGCCAGCAGCTTAGATCCCCCGGGAGGGGTAGATACGCAGTATTTT | CASSLDPPGGVDTQYF
TRBJ2-1 | TRBV20-1 | . | few | TGCAGTGCTCCCAGACTAGGGGTTTACAATGAGCAGTTCTTC | CSAPRLGVYNEQFF
TRBJ2-5 | TRBV7-9 | TRBD1 | few | TGTGCCAGCAGCATTCCCGGGACAGGGGTACAGACCCAGTACTTC | CASSIPGTGVQTQYF
TRBJ2-3 | TRBV20-1 | . | . | TGCAGGTGCGGGGTTGTGGATACGCAGTATTTT | CRCGVVDTQYF
TRBJ1-1 | TRBV7-9 | TRBD1 | few | TGTGCCAGCAGCTTATTGACCGGGACAGGGGGTCGCACTGAAGCTTTCTTT | CASSLLTGTGGRTEAFF
TRBJ2-4 | TRBV27 | TRBD1 | . | TGTGCCAGCAGTGGGTACAGGGGAGACATTCAGTACTTC | CASSGYRGDIQYF
TRBJ2-7 | TRBV5-1 | . | . | TGCGCCAGCAGCCGGGGCGGGACCGCATCCTACAATGAGCAGTACTTC | CASSRGGTASYNEQYF
TRBJ2-4 | TRBV7-2 | . | . | TGTGCCAGCAGCTTAGTGGGAAACATTCAGTACTTC | CASSLVGNIQYF
TRBJ2-3 | TRBV4-3 | . | few | TGCGCCAGCAGCCGCAGTAGGGGGGGCCAATACGGTACGCAGTATTTT | CASSRSRGGQYGTQYF
TRBJ2-1 | TRBV4-3 | . | . | TGCGCCAGCAGCCACACAGGGTGGGGGAGTTTCCCGTTCTTC | CASSHTGWGSFPFF
TRBJ2-7 | TRBV27 | . | . | TGTGCCAGCAACGGACGGACTCATCCCGACGAGCAGTACTTC | CASNGRTHPDEQYF
TRBJ1-6 | TRBV12-3/TRBV12-4 | . | . | TGTGCCAGCAGTCCTTTAAGCTCCTATAATTCACCCCTCCACTTT | CASSPLSSYNSPLHF
TRBJ2-7 | TRBV7-3 | . | . | TGTGCCAGCAGCTTAAACGCAGATCCCATCTACGAGCAGTACTTC | CASSLNADPIYEQYF
TRBJ1-6 | TRBV7-6 | TRBD1 | few | TGTGCCAGCAGCTTAGAGGGACAGGGAGAATCACCCCTCCACTTT | CASSLEGQGESPLHF
TRBJ2-7 | TRBV18 | . | . | TGTGCCAGCTCACCCGACGGCCGCGCGGGCGAGCAGTACTTC | CASSPDGRAGEQYF
TRBJ2-1 | TRBV28 | . | . | TGTGCCAGCAGTTTAGTAGGGCAGTCCCTGTTCTTC | CASSLVGQSLFF
TRBJ1-1 | TRBV3-1 | . | few | TGTGCCAGCAGCCTCGGGGCCCTGGGAACTGAAGCTTTCTTT | CASSLGALGTEAFF
TRBJ1-5 | TRBV27 | . | . | TGTGCCAGCAGTTTACGAACAGGAAAGAACAATCAGCCCCAGCATTTT | CASSLRTGKNNQPQHF
TRBJ2-3 | TRBV5-1 | . | few | TGCGCCAGCAGCTCGCAACCGGGACTTAGCACAGATACGCAGTATTTT | CASSSQPGLSTDTQYF
TRBJ1-1 | TRBV6-1 | TRBD1 | few | TGTGCCACCGCTCGGGACAGCCGTGAAGCTTTCTTT | CATARDSREAFF
TRBJ2-5 | TRBV12-3/TRBV12-4 | TRBD1 | few | TGTGCCAGCAGTTCGGACAGGACCCCAAAGGCGCAGTACTTC | CASSSDRTPKAQYF
TRBJ2-7 | TRBV3-1 | . | . | TGTGCCAGCAGCCAAGACTTCTCAACGGGACGCACCTACGAGCAGTACTTC | CASSQDFSTGRTYEQYF
TRBJ2-7 | TRBV29-1 | . | . | TGCAGCTACCGCCCACCAGGAGCCTACGAGCAGTACTTC | CSYRPPGAYEQYF
TRBJ2-6 | TRBV27 | TRBD1 | few | TGTGCCAGCAGTTTCGGACAGGGTGCTGGGGCCAACGTCCTGACTTTC | CASSFGQGAGANVLTF
TRBJ2-3 | TRBV10-3 | . | few | TGTGCCATCAGTGAGTCCACATTAAGCACAGATACGCAGTATTTT | CAISESTLSTDTQYF
TRBJ2-7 | TRBV27 | TRBD2 | . | TGTGCCAGCAGTCCCCGACGTAGCGGGGTCTACGAGCAGTACTTC | CASSPRRSGVYEQYF